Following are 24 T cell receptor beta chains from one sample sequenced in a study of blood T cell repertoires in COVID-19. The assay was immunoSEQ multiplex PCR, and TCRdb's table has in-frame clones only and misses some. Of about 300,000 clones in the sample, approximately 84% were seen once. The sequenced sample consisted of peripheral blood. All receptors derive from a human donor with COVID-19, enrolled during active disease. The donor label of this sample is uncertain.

CDR3: CASSMGGNGQPQHF. Here the CDR3 DNA reads TGTGCCAGTAGCATGGGGGGGAACGGTCAGCCCCAGCATTTT. The V call is TRBV19, the J call TRBJ1-5; a possible D gene is TRBD1 (5 bases). The V and J ends lost 6 bases and 6 bases respectively, with 15 bases between them. The CDR3 is 14 residues long. Germline V gene data show CDR1 as LNHDA and CDR2 as SQIVND (reference sequence). The complete variable domain, with remaining parts taken from reference TRBV19 and TRBJ1-5, reads DGGITQSPKYLFRKEGQNVTLSCEQNLNHDAMYWYRQDPGQGLRLIYYSQIVNDFQKGDIAEGYSVSREKKESFPLTVTSAQKNPTAFYLCASSMGGNGQPQHFGDGTRLSIL.

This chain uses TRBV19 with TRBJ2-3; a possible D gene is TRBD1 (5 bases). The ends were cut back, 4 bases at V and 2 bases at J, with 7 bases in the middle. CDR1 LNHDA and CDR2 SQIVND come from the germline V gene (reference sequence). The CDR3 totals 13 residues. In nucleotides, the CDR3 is TGTGCCAGTAGTAGTGGACACACAGATACGCAGTATTTT. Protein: CASSSGHTDTQYF. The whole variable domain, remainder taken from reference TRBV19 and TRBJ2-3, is DGGITQSPKYLFRKEGQNVTLSCEQNLNHDAMYWYRQDPGQGLRLIYYSQIVNDFQKGDIAEGYSVSREKKESFPLTVTSAQKNPTAFYLCASSSGHTDTQYFGPGTRLTVL.

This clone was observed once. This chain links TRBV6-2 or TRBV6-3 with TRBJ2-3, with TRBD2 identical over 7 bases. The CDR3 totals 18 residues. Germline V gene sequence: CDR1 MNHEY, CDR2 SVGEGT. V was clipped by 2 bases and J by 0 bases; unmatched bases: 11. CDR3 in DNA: TGTGCCAGCAGTTACCGGCGGGGAGGGGCCTCTAGCACAGATACGCAGTATTTT. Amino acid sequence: CASSYRRGGASSTDTQYF.

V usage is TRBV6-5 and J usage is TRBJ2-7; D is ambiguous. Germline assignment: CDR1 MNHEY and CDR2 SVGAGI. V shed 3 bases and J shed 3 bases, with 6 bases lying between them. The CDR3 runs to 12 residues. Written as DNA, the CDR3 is TGTGCCAGCAGTTATAGGAGCTACGAGCAGTACTTC. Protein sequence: CASSYRSYEQYF.

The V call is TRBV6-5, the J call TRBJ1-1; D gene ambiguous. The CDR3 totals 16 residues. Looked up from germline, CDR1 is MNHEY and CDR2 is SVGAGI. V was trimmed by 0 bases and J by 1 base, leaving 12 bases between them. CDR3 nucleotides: TGTGCCAGCAGTTACTCGAAGACTCGGGGGAACACTGAAGCTTTCTTT. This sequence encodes CASSYSKTRGNTEAFF.

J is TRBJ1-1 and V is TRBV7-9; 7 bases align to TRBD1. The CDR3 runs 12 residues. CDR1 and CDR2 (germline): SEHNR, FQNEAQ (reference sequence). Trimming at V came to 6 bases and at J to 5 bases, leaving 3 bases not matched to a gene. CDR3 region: CASRRTGTEAFF. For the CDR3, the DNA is TGTGCCAGCAGACGGACAGGTACTGAAGCTTTCTTT.

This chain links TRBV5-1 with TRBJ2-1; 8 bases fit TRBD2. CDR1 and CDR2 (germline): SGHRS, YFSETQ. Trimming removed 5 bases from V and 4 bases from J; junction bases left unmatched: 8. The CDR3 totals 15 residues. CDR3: CASRRSGTEYNEQFF. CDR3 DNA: TGCGCCAGCAGACGTAGCGGGACTGAGTACAATGAGCAGTTCTTC.

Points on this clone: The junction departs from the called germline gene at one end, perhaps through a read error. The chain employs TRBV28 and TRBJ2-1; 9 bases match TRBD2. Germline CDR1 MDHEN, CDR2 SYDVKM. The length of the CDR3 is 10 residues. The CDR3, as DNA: TGCACCAGCGGGGGGAATGAGCAGTTCTTC. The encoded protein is CTSGGNEQFF.

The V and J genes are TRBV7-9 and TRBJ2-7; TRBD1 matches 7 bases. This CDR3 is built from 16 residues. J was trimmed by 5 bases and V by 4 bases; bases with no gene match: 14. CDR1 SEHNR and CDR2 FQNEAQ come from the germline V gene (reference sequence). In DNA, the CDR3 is TGTGCCAGCAGCTGGGCGACCGGGACAGTGACCCACGAGCAGTACTTC. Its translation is CASSWATGTVTHEQYF.

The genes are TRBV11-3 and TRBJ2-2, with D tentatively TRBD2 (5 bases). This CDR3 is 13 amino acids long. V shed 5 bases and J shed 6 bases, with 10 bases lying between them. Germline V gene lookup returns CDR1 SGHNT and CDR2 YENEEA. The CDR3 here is CASSQADPGELFF. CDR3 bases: TGTGCCAGCAGCCAAGCGGATCCCGGGGAGCTGTTTTTT.

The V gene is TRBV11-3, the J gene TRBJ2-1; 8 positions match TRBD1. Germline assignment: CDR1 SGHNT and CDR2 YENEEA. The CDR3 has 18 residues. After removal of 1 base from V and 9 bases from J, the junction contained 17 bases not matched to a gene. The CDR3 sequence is CASSLGFGQGAIMGEQFF. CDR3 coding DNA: TGTGCCAGCAGCTTAGGGTTTGGGCAGGGGGCGATCATGGGTGAGCAGTTCTTC. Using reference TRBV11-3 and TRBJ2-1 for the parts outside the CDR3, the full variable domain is EAGVVQSPRYKIIEKKQPVAFWCNPISGHNTLYWYLQNLGQGPELLIRYENEEAVDDSQLPKDRFSAERLKGVDSTLKIQPAELGDSAVYLCASSLGFGQGAIMGEQFFGPGTRLTVL.

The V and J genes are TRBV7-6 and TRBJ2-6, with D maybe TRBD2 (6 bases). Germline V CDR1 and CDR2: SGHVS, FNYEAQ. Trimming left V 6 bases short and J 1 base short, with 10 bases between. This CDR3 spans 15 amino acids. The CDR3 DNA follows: TGTGCCAGCAGTATTGGGGGGTCTGGGGCCAACGTCCTGACTTTC. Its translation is CASSIGGSGANVLTF.

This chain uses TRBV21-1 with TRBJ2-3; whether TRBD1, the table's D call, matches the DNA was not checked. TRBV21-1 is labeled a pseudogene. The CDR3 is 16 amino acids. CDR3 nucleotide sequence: TGTGCCAGCTCCGCCTACCGGGACAGGGGGAAAGATACGCAGTATTTT. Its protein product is CASSAYRDRGKDTQYF.

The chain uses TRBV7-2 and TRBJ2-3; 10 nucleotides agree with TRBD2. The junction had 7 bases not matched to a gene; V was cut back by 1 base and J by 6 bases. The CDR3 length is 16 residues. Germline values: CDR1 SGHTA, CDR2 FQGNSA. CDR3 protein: CASSLDAAGGSDTQYF. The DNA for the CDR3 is TGTGCCAGCAGCTTAGACGCAGCGGGAGGGTCCGATACGCAGTATTTT.

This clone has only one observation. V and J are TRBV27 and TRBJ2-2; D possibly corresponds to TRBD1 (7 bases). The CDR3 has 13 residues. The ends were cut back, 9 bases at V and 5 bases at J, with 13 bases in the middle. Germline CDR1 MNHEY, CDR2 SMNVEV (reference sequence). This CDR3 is CASRQGGTGELFF. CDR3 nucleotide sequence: TGTGCCAGTAGACAGGGAGGTACCGGGGAGCTGTTTTTT.

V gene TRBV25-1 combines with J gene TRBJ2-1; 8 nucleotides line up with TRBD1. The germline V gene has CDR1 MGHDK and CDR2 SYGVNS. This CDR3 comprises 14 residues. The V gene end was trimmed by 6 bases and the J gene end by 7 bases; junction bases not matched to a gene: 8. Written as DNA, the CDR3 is TGTGCCAGCAGGCGGACAGGGAGCATGAATGAGCAGTTCTTC. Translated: CASRRTGSMNEQFF.

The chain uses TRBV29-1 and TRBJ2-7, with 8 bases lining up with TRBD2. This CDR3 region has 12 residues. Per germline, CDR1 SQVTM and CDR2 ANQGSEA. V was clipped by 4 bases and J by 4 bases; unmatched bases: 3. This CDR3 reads CSVGTSRYEQYF. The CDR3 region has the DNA TGCAGCGTTGGGACTAGCAGATACGAGCAGTACTTC.

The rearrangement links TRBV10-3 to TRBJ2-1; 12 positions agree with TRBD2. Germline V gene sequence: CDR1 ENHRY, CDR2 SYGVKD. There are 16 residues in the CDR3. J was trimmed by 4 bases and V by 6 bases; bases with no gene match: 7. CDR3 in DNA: TGTGCCATCAGCCAGGCACTAGCGGGAGGTTACAATGAGCAGTTCTTC. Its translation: CAISQALAGGYNEQFF.

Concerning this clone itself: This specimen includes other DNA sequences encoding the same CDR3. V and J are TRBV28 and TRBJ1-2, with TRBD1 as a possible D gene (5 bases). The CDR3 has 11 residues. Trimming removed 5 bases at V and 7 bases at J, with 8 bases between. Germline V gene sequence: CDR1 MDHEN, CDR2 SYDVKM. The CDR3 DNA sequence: TGTGCCAGCAGTCTAAGGGGTGGCTACACCTTC. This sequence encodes CASSLRGGYTF.

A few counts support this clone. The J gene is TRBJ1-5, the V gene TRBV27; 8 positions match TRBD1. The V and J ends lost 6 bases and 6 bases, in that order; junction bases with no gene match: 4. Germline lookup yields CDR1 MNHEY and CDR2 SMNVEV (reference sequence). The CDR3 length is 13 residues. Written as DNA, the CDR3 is TGTGCCAGCAGCCAGGGGGCTCTTCAGCCCCAGCATTTT. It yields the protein CASSQGALQPQHF.

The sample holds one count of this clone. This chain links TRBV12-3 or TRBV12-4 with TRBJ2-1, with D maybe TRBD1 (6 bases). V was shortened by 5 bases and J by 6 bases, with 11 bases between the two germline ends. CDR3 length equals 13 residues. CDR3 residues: CASSRTELNEQFF. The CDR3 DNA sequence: TGTGCCAGCAGTCGGACAGAACTCAATGAGCAGTTCTTC.

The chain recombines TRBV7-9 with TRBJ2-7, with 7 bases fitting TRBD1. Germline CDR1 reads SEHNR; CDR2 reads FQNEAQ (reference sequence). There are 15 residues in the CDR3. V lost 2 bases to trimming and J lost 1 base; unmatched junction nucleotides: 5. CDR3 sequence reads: CASSLLGTASYEQYF. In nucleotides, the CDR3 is TGTGCCAGCAGCTTACTGGGGACAGCGTCCTACGAGCAGTACTTC.

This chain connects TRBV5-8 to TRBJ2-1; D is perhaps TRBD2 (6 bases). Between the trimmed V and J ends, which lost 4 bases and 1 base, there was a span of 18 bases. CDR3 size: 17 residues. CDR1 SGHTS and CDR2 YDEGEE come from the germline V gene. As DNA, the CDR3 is TGTGCCAGCAGCCTATATACGGGAGTCGGGTCCTACAATGAGCAGTTCTTC. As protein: CASSLYTGVGSYNEQFF. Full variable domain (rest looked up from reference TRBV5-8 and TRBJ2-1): EAGVTQSPTHLIKTRGQQATLRCSPISGHTSVYWYQQALGLGLQFLLWYDEGEERNRGNFPPRFSGRQFPNYSSELNVNALELEDSALYLCASSLYTGVGSYNEQFFGPGTRLTVL.

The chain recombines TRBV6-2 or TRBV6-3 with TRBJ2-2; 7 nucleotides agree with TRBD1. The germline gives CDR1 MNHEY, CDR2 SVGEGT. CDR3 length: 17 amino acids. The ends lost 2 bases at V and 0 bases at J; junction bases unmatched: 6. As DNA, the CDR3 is TGTGCCAGCAGTTACAGGGGGCCCGTTACGAACACCGGGGAGCTGTTTTTT. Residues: CASSYRGPVTNTGELFF.